The next 7 T cell receptor beta chains were all read from a single sample in a study of shared clonotypes between healthy human individuals. Sequencing used immunoSEQ multiplex PCR; TCRdb keeps in-frame clones, though not all of them. Of roughly 2 million clones listed, almost 96% were seen once; the top ten hold 0.1% to 0.15%. The sequenced material came from naive CD4+ T cells sorted from blood. Sample subset: CD45RA+ positively selected. All receptors derive from a man aged 18 to 35 in good health.

The table lists this clone with a count of one. V and J are TRBV2 and TRBJ2-7; TRBD2 matches 9 bases. The CDR3 extends over 12 amino acids. In germline, CDR1 is SNHLY, CDR2 FYNNEI. J lost 3 bases, V lost 8 bases, and 2 bases had no gene match. The CDR3 region has the DNA TGTGCCAGCCAGCGGGGGGTCTACGAGCAGTACTTC. Its translation: CASQRGVYEQYF.

V and J are TRBV5-1 and TRBJ1-2; D perhaps matches TRBD1 (5 bases). The CDR3 loop spans 14 amino acids. V lost 0 bases and J lost 1, with 7 bases in between. Per the germline V gene, CDR1 is SGHRS and CDR2 is YFSETQ. The CDR3: CASSLADSNYGYTF. The CDR3 DNA reads TGCGCCAGCAGCTTGGCCGACAGTAACTATGGCTACACCTTC.

V gene TRBV9 combines with J gene TRBJ1-5; 8 positions agree with TRBD1. The trim removed 3 bases at V and 2 bases at J, leaving 1 base unmatched. The CDR3 is 14 residues long. CDR1 and CDR2 from the germline V gene are SGDLS and YYNGEE. The CDR3 sequence: CASSAGQGNQPQHF. For the CDR3, the DNA is TGTGCCAGCAGCGCGGGACAGGGCAATCAGCCCCAGCATTTT.

The chain carries TRBV18 and TRBJ1-2; 7 nucleotides match TRBD1. The CDR3 has 15 amino acids. V lost 3 bases, J lost 4 bases, and 8 bases stayed unmatched. Germline loops: CDR1 KGHSH, CDR2 LQKENI. CDR3 nucleotide sequence: TGTGCCAGCTCACCCGGGACAGATTCAAGCTATGGCTACACCTTC. This gives the protein CASSPGTDSSYGYTF.

The V and J genes are TRBV30 and TRBJ2-6; a possible D gene is TRBD1 (5 bases). V dropped 0 bases and J dropped 11 bases, with 11 bases sitting between them. Germline CDR1 is GTSNPN and CDR2 is SVGIG (reference sequence). This CDR3 comprises 13 residues. The CDR3 DNA reads as TGTGCCTGGAGTGTAAGGAGCAGGGACGTCCTGACTTTC. Translating it yields CAWSVRSRDVLTF.

As to this clone: Additional DNA sequences in this sample encode the identical CDR3. This rearrangement joins TRBV7-2 to TRBJ2-7, with TRBD2 matching over 9 bases. CDR3 length: 14 amino acids. The V and J ends lost 2 bases and 4 bases, in that order; junction bases with no gene match: 3. The germline V gene encodes CDR1 SGHTA and CDR2 FQGNSA. CDR3 coding DNA: TGTGCCAGCAGCTTAAGGCTAGCGGGGTACGAGCAGTACTTC. This codes for CASSLRLAGYEQYF.

This clone has just one count. The chain joins TRBV7-8 to TRBJ1-6; D is undetermined. Trimming stripped 5 bases from V and 10 bases from J, with 12 bases between. The CDR3 contains 13 residues. Germline lookup yields CDR1 SGHVS and CDR2 FQNEAQ. CDR3 nucleotides: TGTGCCAGCAGCGCCCTGAGGGAATCACCCCTCCACTTT. Its translation is CASSALRESPLHF. The full variable domain, completed using reference TRBV7-8 and TRBJ1-6, is GAGVSQSPRYKVAKRGQDVALRCDPISGHVSLFWYQQALGQGPEFLTYFQNEAQLDKSGLPSDRFFAERPEGSVSTLKIQRTQQEDSAVYLCASSALRESPLHFGNGTRLTVT.